The TCR beta chain described here comes from a study of blood T cell repertoires in COVID-19. For the study at large: PBMCs, B-cell-depleted T cells, or T cells provided the cDNA or gDNA that made up the material.

Profiled with immunoSEQ multiplex PCR; TCRdb holds only in-frame clones, not every one. The table lists about 240,000 clones, roughly 86% of them singletons. CDR3 length: 15 residues. Germline CDR1 and CDR2: LNHDA and SQIVND (reference sequence). V was trimmed by 7 bases and J by 3 bases, leaving 18 bases between them. Sequences were obtained from peripheral blood. The origin of this receptor is a woman aged 70-85 years with active or convalescent COVID-19. The rearrangement uses TRBV19 and TRBJ2-5, with a tentative D call TRBD2 (7 bases). CDR3 nucleotide sequence: TGTGCCAGTAAGTCGGCGGGGGCCGGGGAAGAGACCCAGTACTTC. It translates to CASKSAGAGEETQYF.